This TCR beta chain was recorded in a study of CD8 T cells in ankylosing spondylitis. Study-level results: What appeared characteristic of ankylosing spondylitis blood was a TCR beta motif of eight highly homologous variants.

Only one count was recorded for this clonotype. Its antigen is unidentified. CDR1 and CDR2 from the germline V gene are SGDLS and YYNGEE. Trimming left V 5 bases short and J 10 bases short, with 18 bases between. The CDR3 totals 14 residues. TCRdb reanalysed the 5' RACE reads using MiXCR and keeps one entry per CDR3 protein. This table holds approximately 540,000 distinct CDR3 sequences, roughly 13% found once. The rearrangement uses TRBV9 and TRBJ1-4, with D unresolved. The sequencing sample was made of blood, either unsorted or a sorted T cell fraction (not recorded which). This receptor was taken from a male donor with ankylosing spondylitis. The CDR3 bases are TGTGCCAGCAGTCCGCGGGGTTTAGTCGGAAAACTGTTTTTT. This translates into CASSPRGLVGKLFF.